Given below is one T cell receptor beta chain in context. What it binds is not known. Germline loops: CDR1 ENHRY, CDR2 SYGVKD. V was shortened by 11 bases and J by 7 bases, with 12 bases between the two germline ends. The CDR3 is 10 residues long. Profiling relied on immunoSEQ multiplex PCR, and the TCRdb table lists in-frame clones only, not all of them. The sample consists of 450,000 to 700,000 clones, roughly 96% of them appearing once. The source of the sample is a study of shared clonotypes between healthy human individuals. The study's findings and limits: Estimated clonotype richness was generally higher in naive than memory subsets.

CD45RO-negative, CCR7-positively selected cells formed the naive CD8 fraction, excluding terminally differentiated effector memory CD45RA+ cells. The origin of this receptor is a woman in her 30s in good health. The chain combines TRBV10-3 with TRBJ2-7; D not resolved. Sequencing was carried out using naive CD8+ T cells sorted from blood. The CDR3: CAAGPGEQYF. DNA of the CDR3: TGTGCCGCCGGACCAGGAGAGCAGTACTTC.